This paragraph reports one TCR beta chain. The antigen is unknown. The data derive from a study of T cell clones after liver transplantation. Across the study: A pre-transplant mixed lymphocyte reaction with TCRbeta sequencing defined graft-donor-reactive clones followed in post-transplant blood. Graft-donor-reactive sequences were compared with third-party-reactive TCRbeta sequences from pre-transplant mixed lymphocyte reactions.

Clones were read by immunoSEQ multiplex PCR, and TCRdb kept only the in-frame ones, dropping some. The sample yields fewer than 110,000 clones, under 90% seen once. Broader study findings: Migration into the graft, not deletion, may explain lost graft donor-reactive T cells. Circulating graft-donor-reactive CD4 TCRbeta sequences fell significantly post-transplant in most of the 8 subjects.

Material: CD4+ T cells from blood, obtained around 49 months after liver transplant. The clonotype was recovered from a human patient who received a liver transplant. Some T cells may have originated in the graft donor.

CDR3 nucleotide sequence: TGTGCCAGCAGCTCGGACAGGGGGGCCTACGAGCAGTACTTC. It translates to CASSSDRGAYEQYF. This chain links TRBV7-3 with TRBJ2-7, with 10 positions matching TRBD1. The CDR3 is made up of 14 amino acids. V lost 4 bases to trimming and J lost 2 bases; unmatched junction nucleotides: 2. Germline-derived CDR1 and CDR2 are SGHTA and FQGTGA.